This TCR beta chain was observed in a study of human T cells and chemical hapten exposure. A single record per CDR3 protein comes from TCRdb applying MiXCR to the 5' RACE reads. This table holds under 85,000 distinct CDR3 sequences, more than 7.5% found once. This clonotype has only a few counts. V gave up 3 bases and J gave up 3 bases, with 12 bases separating them. CDR3 length equals 14 residues. Germline V CDR1 and CDR2: LNHDA, SQIVND (reference sequence). Extraction yielded total RNA from whole blood (unfractionated). The chain carries TRBV19 and TRBJ2-7; perhaps TRBD1 as D (5 bases). The sequence was collected from a male donor in good health. The CDR3 DNA is TGTGCCAGTAGTATCACCGACAGCGTCTACGAGCAGTACTTC. Its protein product is CASSITDSVYEQYF.